The 19 T cell receptor beta chains listed next were all sequenced from one sample in a study of human T cells and chemical hapten exposure. The time point was: pre-sensitization, week 0. Regarding treatment: therapeutic diphenylcyclopropenone sensitization with weekly scalp DPC. TCRdb called the RACE reads again in MiXCR, with one record for every CDR3 protein. This sample has some 300,000 distinct CDR3 sequences; roughly 6% occur once, and the top ten carry about 8.2%. The sequencing here drew on whole blood, taken in connection with sensitization to the hapten diphenylcyclopropenone (DPC). Receptors originate from a woman younger than 35 with alopecia areata. Some clones in this sample may be carry-over from other donors' samples.

This clonotype was counted once. A much larger clonotype is one base distant, so this may be a read error. The chain employs TRBV12-3 or TRBV12-4 and TRBJ1-5; 7 bases match TRBD1. The CDR3 loop spans 14 amino acids. CDR3 bases: TGTGCCAGCAGGACAGGGTCAATCAATCAGTCCCAGCATTTT. It is translated as CASRTGSINQSQHF.

This clonotype was detected a few times. V usage is TRBV6-2 or TRBV6-3 and J usage is TRBJ1-6; unclear D gene. The ends were cut back, 5 bases at V and 0 bases at J, with 8 bases in the middle. The length of the CDR3 is 15 residues. Germline lookup yields CDR1 MNHEY and CDR2 SVGEGT. The DNA for the CDR3 is TGTGCCAGCAGTATCAGGAGCTCCTATAATTCACCCCTCCACTTT. It translates to CASSIRSSYNSPLHF.

This clonotype appeared a few times. The chain has TRBV6-5 and TRBJ2-2, with TRBD1 identical over 7 bases. Germline V CDR1 and CDR2: MNHEY, SVGAGI. Unmatched junction bases numbered 7, after V lost 4 bases and J lost 5 bases. The CDR3 length is 15 residues. The CDR3 protein is CASSLQGQPTGELFF. The CDR3 region has the DNA TGTGCCAGCAGTTTGCAGGGACAGCCAACCGGGGAGCTGTTTTTT.

This clonotype was observed a handful of times. V usage is TRBV6-2 or TRBV6-3 and J usage is TRBJ1-2, with no clear D. Trimming left V 7 bases short and J 0 bases short, with 18 bases between. CDR1 is MNHEY, CDR2 SVGEGT, per germline. CDR3 length equals 16 residues. CDR3 nucleotides: TGTGCCAGCACGTGGCGGAGACGGAAGACTAACTATGGCTACACCTTC. Its protein is CASTWRRRKTNYGYTF.

This clonotype has just a few counts. The rearrangement links TRBV7-9 to TRBJ2-3, with 9 bases matching TRBD2. The V gene's germline CDR1 is SEHNR and CDR2 FQNEAQ (reference sequence). The CDR3 has 16 residues. After removal of 5 bases from V and 5 bases from J, the junction contained 11 bases not matched to a gene. CDR3 in amino acids: CASSPGAGGPGDTQYF. For the CDR3, the DNA is TGTGCCAGCAGCCCTGGGGCGGGGGGGCCCGGAGATACGCAGTATTTT.

This clonotype was detected many times. The V gene is TRBV6-5, the J gene TRBJ1-3; tentatively, D is TRBD1 (6 bases). This CDR3 spans 12 amino acids. Germline lookup yields CDR1 MNHEY and CDR2 SVGAGI. The CDR3: CGVGTPGNTIYF. The CDR3 nucleotides read TGTGGAGTGGGGACACCTGGAAACACCATATATTTT.

On this clonotype: This may come from a read error, since a much larger clone is one base off. The CDR3 DNA is TGTGCCACCAGTGATTTCAGCGGGCGAGGAGGGGGAGTTACGCAGTATTTT. This gives the protein CATSDFSGRGGGVTQYF. The V and J genes are TRBV24-1 and TRBJ2-3; the D call may be TRBD1 or TRBD2 (6 bases each). V lost 1 base and J lost 8, with 21 bases in between. This CDR3 is 17 amino acids long. Germline CDR1 and CDR2: KGHDR and SFDVKD.

The chain couples TRBV20-1 to TRBJ1-6; D unclear. Per the germline V gene, CDR1 is DFQATT and CDR2 is SNEGSKA (reference sequence). The CDR3 is 14 amino acids. V was pared by 4 bases and J by 5 bases, with 12 bases between. CDR3 sequence reads: CSAKKQTDNSPLHF. DNA of the CDR3: TGCAGTGCTAAGAAACAGACGGATAATTCACCCCTCCACTTT.

This clonotype was recorded at least ten times. The chain uses TRBV6-2 or TRBV6-3 and TRBJ1-4; possibly TRBD1 for D (5 bases). Germline assignment: CDR1 MNHEY and CDR2 SVGEGT. The V and J ends lost 4 bases and 8 bases respectively, with 14 bases between them. The CDR3 runs 14 residues. The CDR3 sequence: CASSFQPGTEKLFF. As DNA, the CDR3 is TGTGCCAGCAGTTTCCAGCCCGGGACCGAAAAACTGTTTTTT.

The V call is TRBV7-9, the J call TRBJ1-1; the D gene is possibly TRBD1 (5 bases). CDR1 and CDR2 from the germline V gene are SEHNR and FQNEAQ (reference sequence). The CDR3 consists of 14 residues. V gave up 3 bases and J gave up 3 bases, with 11 bases separating them. In DNA form, the CDR3 reads TGTGCCAGCAGCTTTGGGACCGTAGACACTGAAGCTTTCTTT. It is translated as CASSFGTVDTEAFF.

The table lists this clonotype with a few counts. The chain carries TRBV29-1 and TRBJ2-2; D gene ambiguous. The CDR3 loop spans 14 amino acids. The V and J ends lost 0 bases and 7 bases respectively, with 12 bases between them. Germline CDR1 SQVTM, CDR2 ANQGSEA. The CDR3 loop reads CSVEDVNSGGELFF. The DNA for the CDR3 is TGCAGCGTTGAAGATGTAAACTCGGGCGGGGAGCTGTTTTTT.

This clonotype was found many times. The rearrangement links TRBV6-6 to TRBJ2-7; 9 bases match TRBD2. V gave up 2 bases and J gave up 5 bases; unmatched junction bases: 4. The CDR3 contains 14 residues. Germline CDR1 is MNHNY and CDR2 is SVGAGI (reference sequence). The CDR3 protein is CASSYPSGVHEQYF. DNA for the CDR3: TGTGCCAGCAGTTACCCTAGCGGGGTCCACGAGCAGTACTTC.

This clonotype was recorded at least ten times. The V and J genes are TRBV11-2 and TRBJ1-1, with a possible D match to TRBD1 (5 bases). CDR3 size: 14 residues. In germline, CDR1 is SGHAT, CDR2 FQNNGV. The germline V and J ends were trimmed by 0 bases and 5 bases, with 10 bases remaining between them. The CDR3 bases are TGTGCCAGCAGCTTAGATCCAGGGTGGACTGAAGCTTTCTTT. This encodes CASSLDPGWTEAFF.

In this sample, this clonotype turned up a few times. V usage is TRBV5-1 and J usage is TRBJ1-3; 7 nucleotides align to TRBD1. From germline, CDR1 is SGHRS and CDR2 YFSETQ. Trimming took 5 bases from V and 2 from J; bases not matched to a gene: 4. This CDR3 spans 14 amino acids. The CDR3 region is CASSQGETGNTIYF. The CDR3 DNA reads as TGCGCCAGCAGTCAGGGGGAAACTGGAAACACCATATATTTT.

The rearrangement joins TRBV11-2 to TRBJ2-3; TRBD2 agrees at 8 bases. Germline-derived CDR1 and CDR2 are SGHAT and FQNNGV. CDR3 length: 16 residues. Unmatched junction bases numbered 9, after V lost 5 bases and J lost 2 bases. CDR3 residues: CASSRDARGATDTQYF. CDR3 bases: TGTGCCAGCAGCCGCGACGCGCGGGGGGCCACAGATACGCAGTATTTT.

In its sample, this clonotype was seen many times. This rearrangement joins TRBV20-1 to TRBJ1-2, with 7 bases identical to TRBD1. Per germline, CDR1 DFQATT and CDR2 SNEGSKA (reference sequence). The length of the CDR3 is 13 residues. V lost 6 bases to trimming and J lost 0 bases; unmatched junction nucleotides: 4. The CDR3, as DNA: TGCAGTGCCCCGACAGGGACTAACTATGGCTACACCTTC. It encodes CSAPTGTNYGYTF.

The sample holds a few counts of this clonotype. The chain has TRBV28 and TRBJ2-7; D gene unclear. Looked up from germline, CDR1 is MDHEN and CDR2 is SYDVKM. The CDR3 covers 12 residues. Trimming cost V 3 bases and J 6 bases, with 9 bases left between them. The CDR3 loop reads CASSLKFGEQYF. The CDR3 nucleotides read TGTGCCAGCAGTTTGAAATTTGGCGAGCAGTACTTC.

This clonotype occurred many times. The J gene is TRBJ1-3, the V gene TRBV10-3; TRBD1 aligns across 9 bases. Germline trimming cut 9 bases from V and 1 base from J; bases unmatched to any gene: 7. The germline V gene has CDR1 ENHRY and CDR2 SYGVKD. The CDR3 extends over 15 amino acids. This CDR3 is CAIRDRAISGNTIYF. For the CDR3, the DNA is TGTGCCATTAGGGACAGGGCGATTTCTGGAAACACCATATATTTT.

The rearrangement joins TRBV9 to TRBJ2-7; TRBD2 matches at 9 bases. Germline trimming cut 4 bases from V and 5 bases from J; bases unmatched to any gene: 7. Germline CDR1 and CDR2: SGDLS and YYNGEE. The CDR3 sequence is 14 residues long. In DNA form, the CDR3 reads TGTGCCAGCAGCACCCTTAGCGGGGGCGACGAGCAGTACTTC. Protein product: CASSTLSGGDEQYF.